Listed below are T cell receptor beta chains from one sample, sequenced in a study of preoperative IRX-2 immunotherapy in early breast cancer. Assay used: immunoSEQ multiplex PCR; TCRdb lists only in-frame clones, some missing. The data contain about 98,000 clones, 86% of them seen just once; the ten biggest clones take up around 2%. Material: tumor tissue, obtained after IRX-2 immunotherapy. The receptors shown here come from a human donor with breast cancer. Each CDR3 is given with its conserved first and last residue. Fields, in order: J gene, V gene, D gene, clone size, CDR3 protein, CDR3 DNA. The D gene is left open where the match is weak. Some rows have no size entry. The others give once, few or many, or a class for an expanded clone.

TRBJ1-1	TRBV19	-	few	CASSIPRQGRANTEAFF	TGTGCCAGTAGTATACCACGGCAGGGCCGGGCGAACACTGAAGCTTTCTTT
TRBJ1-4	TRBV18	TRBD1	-	CASTGQGLGKLFF	TGTGCCAGTACCGGACAGGGGCTTGGAAAACTGTTTTTT
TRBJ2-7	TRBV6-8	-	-	CASSDRPYEQYF	TGTGCCAGCAGCGACAGGCCCTACGAGCAGTACTTC
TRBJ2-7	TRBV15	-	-	CATQKGTISYEQYF	TGTGCCACCCAAAAGGGGACCATCTCCTACGAGCAGTACTTC
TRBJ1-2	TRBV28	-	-	CASRIGEGYGYTF	TGTGCCAGCAGAATAGGTGAGGGATATGGCTACACCTTC
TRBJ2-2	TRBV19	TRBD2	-	CASIGEGRTAGELFF	TGTGCCAGTATCGGGGAGGGCCGAACCGCCGGGGAGCTGTTTTTT
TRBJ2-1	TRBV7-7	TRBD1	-	CASTALGQGVLGPNEQFF	TGTGCCAGCACCGCCCTGGGACAGGGGGTACTAGGCCCCAATGAGCAGTTCTTC
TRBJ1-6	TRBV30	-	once	CAWKGSSYNSPLHF	TGTGCCTGGAAGGGGAGCTCCTATAATTCACCCCTCCACTTT
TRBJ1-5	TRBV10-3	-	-	CAISESGINQPQHF	TGTGCCATCAGTGAGTCCGGTATTAATCAGCCCCAGCATTTT
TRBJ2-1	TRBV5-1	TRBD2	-	CASSPNPSGGADEQFF	TGCGCCAGCAGCCCAAATCCTAGCGGGGGGGCGGATGAGCAGTTCTTC
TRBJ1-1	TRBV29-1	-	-	CSVFEREGTEAFF	TGCAGCGTCTTCGAGAGGGAGGGAACTGAAGCTTTCTTT
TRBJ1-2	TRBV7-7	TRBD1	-	CASSSRDRVIYGYTF	TGTGCCAGCAGCTCGAGGGACAGGGTGATCTATGGCTACACCTTC
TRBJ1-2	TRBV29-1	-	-	CSVDGQTNYGYTF	TGCAGCGTTGATGGACAGACTAACTATGGCTACACCTTC
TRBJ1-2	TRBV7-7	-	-	CASSLVRPGWVDMFDGYTF	TGTGCCAGCAGCTTAGTCCGGCCAGGGTGGGTGGACATGTTCGATGGCTACACCTTC
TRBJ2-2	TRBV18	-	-	CASSPSGAGNTGELFF	TGTGCCAGCTCGCCCAGTGGCGCAGGGAACACCGGGGAGCTGTTTTTT
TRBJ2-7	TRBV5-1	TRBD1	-	CASTAGQGLYEQYF	TGCGCCAGCACCGCGGGACAGGGACTCTACGAGCAGTACTTC
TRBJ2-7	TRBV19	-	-	CASSARTVSYEQYF	TGTGCCAGTAGTGCCCGGACAGTTTCCTACGAGCAGTACTTC
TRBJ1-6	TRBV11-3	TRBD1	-	CASSLKQGTGSPLHF	TGTGCCAGCAGCCTTAAACAGGGGACAGGGTCACCCCTCCACTTT
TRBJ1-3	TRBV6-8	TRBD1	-	CASIKTGGSGNTIYF	TGTGCCAGCATCAAAACAGGGGGCTCTGGAAACACCATATATTTT
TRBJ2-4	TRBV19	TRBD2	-	CASSIGLAQNIQYF	TGTGCCAGTAGTATAGGACTAGCGCAAAACATTCAGTACTTC
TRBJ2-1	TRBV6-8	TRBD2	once	CASEQVAGNEQFF	TGTGCCAGCGAGCAGGTAGCGGGCAATGAGCAGTTCTTC
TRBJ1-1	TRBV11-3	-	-	CASSLSGIRGTEAFF	TGTGCCAGCAGCTTATCAGGAATCAGGGGCACTGAAGCTTTCTTT
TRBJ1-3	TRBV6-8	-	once	CASSYSGRFFSGNTIYF	TGTGCCAGCAGTTACTCGGGCAGGTTCTTCTCTGGAAACACCATATATTTT